This T cell receptor beta chain came from a study of chemoradiotherapy in HPV16-positive cancers. TCRdb's table, derived via immunoSEQ multiplex PCR, lists solely in-frame clones and lacks some. Counted here are about 2,500 clones, more than 75% occurring once; the ten biggest clones make up over 8%. The germline V and J ends were trimmed by 2 bases and 0 bases, with 8 bases remaining between them. CDR1 and CDR2 from the germline V gene are SGHTA and FQGNSA. The CDR3 spans 14 residues. The gene calls are TRBV7-2 and TRBJ2-7; D is uncertain. Sequenced material: tumor tissue, taken from a patient who underwent chemoradiotherapy. The source of this sequence is a human donor with HPV-associated anogenital cancer. The CDR3 loop reads CASSLQVSSYEQYF. The CDR3 DNA reads TGTGCCAGCAGCTTACAGGTTAGCTCCTACGAGCAGTACTTC. Together with reference TRBV7-2 and TRBJ2-7, the CDR3 gives the full variable domain: GAGVSQSPSNKVTEKGKDVELRCDPISGHTALYWYRQSLGQGLEFLIYFQGNSAPDKSGLPSDRFSAERTGGSVSTLTIQRTQQEDSAVYLCASSLQVSSYEQYFGPGTRLTVT.